This T cell receptor beta chain was retrieved from a study of blood T cell repertoires in COVID-19. Study at large: T cells, B-cell-depleted T cells, or PBMCs supplied cDNA or gDNA.

Original processing methods: Estimated nucleated cell counts came from reference gene primer amplification. Here immunoSEQ multiplex PCR was the method, and the copy in TCRdb shows in-frame clones only, minus some. The DNA was the basis for D and trimming; V, J and clone size are from that table. The sample holds roughly 250,000 clones, 90% to 95% seen once. In germline, CDR1 is ENHRY, CDR2 SYGVKD. V was clipped by 10 bases and J by 5 bases, with 14 bases between them. CDR3 length equals 13 residues. In assigning cohorts, the study relied on participant-reported clinical history. Donors in Cohort 3 who had recovered were those with two negative PCRs, healthcare professional clearance, or resolution of their symptoms.

The receptor's source is a young woman who had recovered from COVID-19. The chain carries TRBV10-3 and TRBJ1-4; tentatively, D is TRBD1 (6 bases). Sequencing used PBMCs or T cells enriched from blood (not recorded which). The CDR3 is CATTGTYNEKLFF. The CDR3 DNA reads TGTGCCACCACGGGGACATACAATGAAAAACTGTTTTTT.